This TCR beta chain is drawn from a study of shared clonotypes between healthy human individuals. Across the study: Three CD4 naive, three CD4 memory, two CD8 naive and one CD8 memory plate were used per donor.

The table came from immunoSEQ multiplex PCR; TCRdb's copy has only in-frame clones and leaves some out. This sample has about 110,000 clones, with around 73% found just once. Concerning this clone: Antigen: not known.

Per the germline V gene, CDR1 is MNHEY and CDR2 is SVGAGI. The CDR3 is 15 amino acids. J gave up 4 bases and V 0 bases, and 2 bases lay outside the gene matches. Study-wide results and limits: Of the naive CD4 clonotypes, around 4.7% were shared across a few donors.

Every contributor of samples was a Caucasian grown-up residing in Nashville, Tennessee. The source is a woman aged 30 to 39 in good health. The sequenced sample consisted of memory CD8+ T cells sorted from blood. As for subset: CD45RO+ cells pooled with CCR7-negative TemRA cells. The chain combines TRBV6-5 with TRBJ1-1; 10 bases align to TRBD1. Written as DNA, the CDR3 is TGTGCCAGCAGTTACTCGGGACAGGGGAGCACTGAAGCTTTCTTT. It translates to CASSYSGQGSTEAFF.